This T cell receptor beta chain stems from a study of blood T cell repertoires in COVID-19. TCRdb's table, derived via immunoSEQ multiplex PCR, lists solely in-frame clones and lacks some. Of approximately 160,000 clones listed, approximately 80% are singletons. Germline V gene lookup returns CDR1 LGHDT and CDR2 YNNKEL (reference sequence). V lost 4 bases, J lost 9 bases, and 11 bases lay in between. The CDR3 totals 12 residues. Sequencing was performed on PBMCs or T cells enriched from blood (not recorded which). V is TRBV3-1 (or the pseudogene TRBV3-2) and J is TRBJ2-3, with D maybe TRBD1 (6 bases). The TCR originated in a man aged 40-55 years who had recovered from COVID-19. CDR3 amino acids: CASSLKQGTQYF. CDR3 DNA: TGTGCCAGCAGCCTTAAACAGGGAACGCAGTATTTT.